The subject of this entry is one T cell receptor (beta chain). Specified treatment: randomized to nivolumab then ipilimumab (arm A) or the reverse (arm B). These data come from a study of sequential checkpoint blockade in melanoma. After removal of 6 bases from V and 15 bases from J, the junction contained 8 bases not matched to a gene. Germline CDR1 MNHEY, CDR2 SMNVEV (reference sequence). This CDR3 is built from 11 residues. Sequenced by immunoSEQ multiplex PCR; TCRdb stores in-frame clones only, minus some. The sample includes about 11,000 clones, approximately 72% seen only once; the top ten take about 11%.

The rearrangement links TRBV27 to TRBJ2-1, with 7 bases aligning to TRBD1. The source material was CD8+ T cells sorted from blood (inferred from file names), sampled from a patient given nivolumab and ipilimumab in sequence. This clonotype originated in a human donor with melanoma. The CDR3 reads CASRSQGLLFF. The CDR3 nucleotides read TGTGCCAGCAGATCACAGGGGCTTCTGTTCTTC.